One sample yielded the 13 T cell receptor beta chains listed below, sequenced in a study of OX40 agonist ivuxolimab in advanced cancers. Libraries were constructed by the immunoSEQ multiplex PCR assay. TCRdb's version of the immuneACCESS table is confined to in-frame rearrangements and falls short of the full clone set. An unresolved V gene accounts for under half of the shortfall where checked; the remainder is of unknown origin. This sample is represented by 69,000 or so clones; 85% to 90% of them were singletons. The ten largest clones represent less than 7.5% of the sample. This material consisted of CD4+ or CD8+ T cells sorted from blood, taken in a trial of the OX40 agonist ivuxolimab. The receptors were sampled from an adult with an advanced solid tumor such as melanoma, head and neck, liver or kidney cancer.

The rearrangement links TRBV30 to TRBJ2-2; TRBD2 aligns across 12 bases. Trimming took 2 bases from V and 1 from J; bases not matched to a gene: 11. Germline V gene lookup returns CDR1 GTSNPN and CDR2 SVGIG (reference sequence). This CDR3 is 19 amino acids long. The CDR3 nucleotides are TGTGCCTGGAGTAGGCCTAGCGGGAGGGCCGTGGGGAACACCGGGGAGCTGTTTTTT. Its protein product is CAWSRPSGRAVGNTGELFF. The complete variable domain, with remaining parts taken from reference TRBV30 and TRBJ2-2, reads SQTIHQWPATLVQPVGSPLSLECTVEGTSNPNLYWYRQAAGRGLQLLFYSVGIGQISSEVPQNLSASRPQDRQFILSSKKLLLSDSGFYLCAWSRPSGRAVGNTGELFFGEGSRLTVL.

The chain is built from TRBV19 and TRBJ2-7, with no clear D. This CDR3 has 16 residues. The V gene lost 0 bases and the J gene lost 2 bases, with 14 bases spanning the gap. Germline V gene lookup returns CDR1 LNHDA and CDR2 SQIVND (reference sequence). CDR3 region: CASSIDLPGAAYEQYF. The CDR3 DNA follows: TGTGCCAGTAGTATAGATCTCCCAGGCGCAGCCTACGAGCAGTACTTC.

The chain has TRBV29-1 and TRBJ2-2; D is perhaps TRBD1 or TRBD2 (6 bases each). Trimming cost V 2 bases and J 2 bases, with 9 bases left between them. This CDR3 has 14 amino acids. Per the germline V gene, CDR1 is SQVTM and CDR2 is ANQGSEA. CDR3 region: CSVEWGANTGELFF. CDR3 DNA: TGCAGCGTTGAATGGGGGGCCAACACCGGGGAGCTGTTTTTT.

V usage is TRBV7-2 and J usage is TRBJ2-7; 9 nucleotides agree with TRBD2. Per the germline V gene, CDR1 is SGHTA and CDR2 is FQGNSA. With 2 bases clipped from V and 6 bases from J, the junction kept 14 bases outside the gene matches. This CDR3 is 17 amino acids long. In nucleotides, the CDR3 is TGTGCCAGCAGCTTATTCCCGAGCGGGGGGAGGGTGGTCGAGCAGTACTTC. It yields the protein CASSLFPSGGRVVEQYF.

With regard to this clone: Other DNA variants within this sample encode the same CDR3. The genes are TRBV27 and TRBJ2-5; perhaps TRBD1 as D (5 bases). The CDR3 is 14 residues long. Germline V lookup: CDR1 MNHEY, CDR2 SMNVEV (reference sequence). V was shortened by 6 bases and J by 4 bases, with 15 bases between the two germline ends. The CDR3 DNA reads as TGTGCCAGCAGCCCCCAGGGTGGTGGAGAGACCCAGTACTTC. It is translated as CASSPQGGGETQYF.

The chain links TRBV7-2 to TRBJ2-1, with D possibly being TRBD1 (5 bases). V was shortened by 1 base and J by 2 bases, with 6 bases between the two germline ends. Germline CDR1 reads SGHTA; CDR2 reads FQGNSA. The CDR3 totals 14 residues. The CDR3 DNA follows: TGTGCCAGCAGCTTAGAAGGGGCCTACAATGAGCAGTTCTTC. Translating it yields CASSLEGAYNEQFF.

In DNA, the CDR3 is TGCAGCGTTGAAGGTATCGATGGCTACACCTTC. Translation gives CSVEGIDGYTF. The chain joins TRBV29-1 to TRBJ1-2; unclear D gene. The CDR3 runs to 11 residues. In germline, CDR1 is SQVTM, CDR2 ANQGSEA. V shed 1 base and J shed 6 bases, with 6 bases lying between them. The whole variable domain, filled in from reference TRBV29-1 and TRBJ1-2, reads SAVISQKPSRDICQRGTSLTIQCQVDSQVTMMFWYRQQPGQSLTLIATANQGSEATYESGFVIDKFPISRPNLTFSTLTVSNMSPEDSSIYLCSVEGIDGYTFGSGTRLTVV.

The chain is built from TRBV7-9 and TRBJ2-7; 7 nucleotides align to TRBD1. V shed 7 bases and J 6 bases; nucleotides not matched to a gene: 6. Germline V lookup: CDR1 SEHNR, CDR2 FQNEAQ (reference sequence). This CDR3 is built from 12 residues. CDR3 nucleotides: TGTGCCAGCACCCCAGACAGGGTCGAGCAGTACTTC. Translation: CASTPDRVEQYF. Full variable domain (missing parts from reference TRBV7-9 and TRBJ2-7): DTGVSQNPRHKITKRGQNVTFRCDPISEHNRLYWYRQTLGQGPEFLTYFQNEAQLEKSRLLSDRFSAERPKGSFSTLEIQRTEQGDSAMYLCASTPDRVEQYFGPGTRLTVT.

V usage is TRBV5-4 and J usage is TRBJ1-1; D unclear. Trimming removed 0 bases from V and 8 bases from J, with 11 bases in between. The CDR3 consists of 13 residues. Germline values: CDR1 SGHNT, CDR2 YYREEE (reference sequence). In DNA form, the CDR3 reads TGTGCCAGCAGCTTGGGGGCCAGCCCCGAAGCTTTCTTT. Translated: CASSLGASPEAFF.

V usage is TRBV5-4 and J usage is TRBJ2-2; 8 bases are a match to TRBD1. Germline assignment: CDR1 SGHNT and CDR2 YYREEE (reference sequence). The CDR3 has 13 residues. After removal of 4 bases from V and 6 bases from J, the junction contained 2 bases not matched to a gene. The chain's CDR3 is CASSIQGAGELFF. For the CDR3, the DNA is TGTGCCAGCAGCATACAGGGGGCCGGGGAGCTGTTTTTT.

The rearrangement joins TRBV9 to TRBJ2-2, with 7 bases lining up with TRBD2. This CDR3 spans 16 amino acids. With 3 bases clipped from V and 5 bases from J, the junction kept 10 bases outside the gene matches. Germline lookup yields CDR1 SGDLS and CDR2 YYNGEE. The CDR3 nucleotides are TGTGCCAGCAGCGCCGGGGGGACTCCCGGGACCGGGGAGCTGTTTTTT. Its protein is CASSAGGTPGTGELFF.

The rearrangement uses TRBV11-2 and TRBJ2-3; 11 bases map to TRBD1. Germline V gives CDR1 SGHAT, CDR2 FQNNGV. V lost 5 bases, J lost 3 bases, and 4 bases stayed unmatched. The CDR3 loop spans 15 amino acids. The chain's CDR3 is CASSRDRGRTDTQYF. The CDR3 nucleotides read TGTGCCAGCAGCCGGGACAGGGGGAGGACAGATACGCAGTATTTT.

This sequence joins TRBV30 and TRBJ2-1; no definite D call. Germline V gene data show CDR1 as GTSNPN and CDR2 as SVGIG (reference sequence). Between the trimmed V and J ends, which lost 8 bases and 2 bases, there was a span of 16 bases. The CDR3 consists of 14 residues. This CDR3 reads CALSRSLTYNEQFF. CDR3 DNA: TGTGCCCTGAGCAGGTCTCTGACCTACAATGAGCAGTTCTTC. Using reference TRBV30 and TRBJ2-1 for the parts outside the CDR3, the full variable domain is SQTIHQWPATLVQPVGSPLSLECTVEGTSNPNLYWYRQAAGRGLQLLFYSVGIGQISSEVPQNLSASRPQDRQFILSSKKLLLSDSGFYLCALSRSLTYNEQFFGPGTRLTVL.